This TCR beta chain originates from a study of CD8+ T cells in alopecia areata. General observations from the study: Scalp sequencing also captures normal skin's resident alphabeta T cells. Possibly because of HLA-related factors, TCR sharing was less clear across patients than in mice. Lesional scalp, especially alopecia totalis/universalis, showed higher clonality than normal scalp.

As the sequencing template, cDNA was produced by extracting RNA and reverse transcribing it. The repertoire was sequenced with immunoSEQ multiplex PCR; TCRdb's copy has only in-frame clones and lacks some. The sample consists of 35,000 or so clones, approximately 54% of them appearing once. Per the germline V gene, CDR1 is SGHNT and CDR2 is YENEEA. V lost 4 bases, J lost 5 bases, and 22 bases stayed unmatched. The CDR3 is made up of 20 amino acids. Of note for this clone: The target antigen is unknown.

Once sorted, CD4+ cells from about 5 patients yielded CD25+CD127- cells. As part of sample collection, lesional scalp punch biopsies and peripheral blood were taken from alopecia areata patients. The sample taken for sequencing was CD4+ Tregs sorted from blood. The chain joins TRBV11-3 to TRBJ2-1, with 8 positions matching TRBD1. This receptor was taken from a human donor with alopecia areata. CDR3 in amino acids: CASSSRQGLAVSGSNNEQFF. Written as DNA, the CDR3 is TGTGCCAGCAGCTCCAGACAGGGGCTCGCAGTTTCCGGCAGTAACAATGAGCAGTTCTTC.